Sequencing of this T cell receptor beta chain was carried out in a study of shared clonotypes between healthy human individuals (dated by TCRdb to the early 2020s). Looking at the study overall: Two women and a few men aged 18 to 49 years were included in the cohort. Leukapheresis yielded between about 0.8 and 8.9 billion PBMCs per donor. For each donor, CD4 naive and CD4 memory were each run on three plates, CD8 naive on two plates, and CD8 memory on one plate. To increase sequencing depth and limit assay-specific biases, TCR repertoire library preparation and sequencing were carried out by different laboratories using diverse techniques. To estimate repertoire size and how much clonotype sharing occurs between individuals, the study deeply sequenced the blood TCR repertoires of roughly 5 healthy adults.

Details on this clone: The antigen it binds to is not known. Per-nucleotide qualities are absent, and no much larger clonotype sits a single base away.

General conclusions and limits of the study: Because the study included a small number of donors, the genetic and exposure-history diversity represented was limited. Sampling was restricted to blood, and TCR repertoires in tissues likely differ from the TCR repertoires found in blood. Clonotypes shared by all four sorted-subset donors showed higher generation probabilities than non-shared clonotypes. Rarefaction of sorted-subset datasets indicated incomplete sequencing despite the large sequencing depth. Larger estimated clonotype richness was generally found for naive subsets than for memory subsets. Pairwise subsampling led to the expectation that sequencing depth would affect the degree of clonotype sharing among donors. Approximately 5% of naive CD4, around 3.5% of naive CD8, 2.3% of memory CD4, and over 0.35% of memory CD8 clonotypes were shared across a few donors.

V loses 4 bases of germline sequence and J loses 7 bases, and the interval between the two ends is 19 bases. Reading the germline V gene (reference sequence) gives CDR1 PRHDT and CDR2 FYEKMQ. The CDR3 runs 15 amino acids, cysteine and phenylalanine included. Only CDR3 DNA remains: 45 bases, in frame from the first base. The donors were healthy, HIV-negative adults with no recently reported acute infections or vaccinations. Every donor was a Caucasian adult living in Nashville, Tennessee, USA. CD4+ T cells were enriched through magnetic negative selection, after which naive cells were positively selected on CD45RA and the remaining negative fraction served as the memory subset. Blood was collected by leukapheresis, and PBMCs were isolated by Ficoll-Histopaque density gradient centrifugation and then cryopreserved in liquid nitrogen vapor phase. Analytical flow cytometry was used to check the purity and quantity of every magnetically sorted T cell population. Genomic DNA was isolated from every sorted fraction and measured by UV absorbance on a Nanodrop 2000c.

Using the deep immunoSEQ assay, multiplex PCR amplified TCR CDR3 regions from genomic DNA. For each cell subset, the extracted genomic DNA was distributed evenly across all wells of several immunoSEQ 96-well plates, and each plate served as one replicate. For sorted subsets, about 200 ng genomic DNA, equal to tens of thousands of T cell genomes, was loaded into each replicate PCR. Purified libraries were quantified with a Qubit 3.0 fluorometer, sized on a Bioanalyzer 2100, and re-quantified with the KAPA Library Quantification kit. Every immunoSEQ 96-well plate was sequenced on a dedicated single-read 150-cycle Illumina NextSeq 550 flow cell. The source study handled its data this way. Because only junctional sequences without quality scores were contained in the immunoSEQ output, filtering matching that applied to full-length reads could not be performed. To assign V/J genes and CDR3, sequences were annotated using PyIR, a Python wrapper for IgBLAST v1.9, with IMGT germline references. Any read was removed if the V/J assignment was weak (E-value above 1e-6), the CDR3 was missing, or the read contained stop codons, out-of-frame junctions, or ambiguous translated residues. V3J clonotypes were defined as sequences sharing the same inferred V gene, J gene, and CDR3 amino acid sequence. Percentage overlap between repertoires was calculated by dividing the number of shared unique clonotypes by the size of the smaller repertoire. RTK rarefaction, the Chao1 estimator, and Recon v2.1 estimates of unobserved clonotypes were used to assess repertoire richness. Generation probabilities were computed with OLGA for all TCRbeta clonotypes obtained by the gDNA method from a few donors. Not all clones reach the TCRdb copy of this immuneACCESS table, which keeps in-frame sequences only. Checked studies attribute under half of the gap to unresolved V genes and leave the rest unexplained. Clonal size and the V and J genes are those of that table, whereas D and trimming came from the DNA. The sample table lists a few million clones, 85% to 95% of them with a count of one. The leading ten clones occupy over 0.12% of the sample.

Sequencing input: naive CD4+ T cells sorted from blood. Reading the label with the study, this specimen's cell subset or site is: CD45RA+ positively selected. This receptor chain uses TRBV13 and TRBJ1-2; a tentative D call is TRBD1 (5 bases match). This receptor was taken from a man younger than 30 in good health. The CDR3 sequence is CASSSTRAGRIGYTF. The bases read TGTGCCAGCAGCTCGACTAGGGCAGGGAGGATTGGCTACACCTTC.